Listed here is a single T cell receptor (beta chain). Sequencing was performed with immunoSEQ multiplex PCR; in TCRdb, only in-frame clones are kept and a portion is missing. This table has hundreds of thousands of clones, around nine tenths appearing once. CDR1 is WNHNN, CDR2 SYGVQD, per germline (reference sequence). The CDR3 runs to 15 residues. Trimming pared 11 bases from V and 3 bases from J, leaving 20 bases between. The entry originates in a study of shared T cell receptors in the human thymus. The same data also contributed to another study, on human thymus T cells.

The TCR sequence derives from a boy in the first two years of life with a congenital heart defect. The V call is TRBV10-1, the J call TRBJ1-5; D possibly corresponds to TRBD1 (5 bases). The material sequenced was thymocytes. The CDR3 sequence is CAPLPLDSDNQPQHF. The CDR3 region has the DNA TGCGCCCCCCTCCCCCTTGACAGCGACAATCAGCCCCAGCATTTT.